The entry that follows covers one TCR beta chain sequence. The data belong to a study of early T cells in non-severe SARS-CoV-2 infection. The germline V gene encodes CDR1 SQVTM and CDR2 ANQGSEA. The CDR3 runs 13 residues. V dropped 8 bases and J dropped 3; count of bases not matched to a gene: 5. Attached unique molecular identifiers marked individual cDNA molecules. Each CDR3 protein gets one entry after TCRdb re-called the 5' RACE reads with MiXCR. The table records about 42,000 distinct CDR3 sequences, around 7% of them present only once. Sequenced sample: whole blood. The receptor's source is an adult who was a healthcare worker with PCR-confirmed SARS-CoV-2 infection or an uninfected control (not recorded which). V and J are TRBV29-1 and TRBJ1-2, with 11 bases that match TRBD1. The CDR3 DNA reads TGCAGCATCCGGACAGGGGGCTACTATGGCTACACCTTC. Protein sequence: CSIRTGGYYGYTF.